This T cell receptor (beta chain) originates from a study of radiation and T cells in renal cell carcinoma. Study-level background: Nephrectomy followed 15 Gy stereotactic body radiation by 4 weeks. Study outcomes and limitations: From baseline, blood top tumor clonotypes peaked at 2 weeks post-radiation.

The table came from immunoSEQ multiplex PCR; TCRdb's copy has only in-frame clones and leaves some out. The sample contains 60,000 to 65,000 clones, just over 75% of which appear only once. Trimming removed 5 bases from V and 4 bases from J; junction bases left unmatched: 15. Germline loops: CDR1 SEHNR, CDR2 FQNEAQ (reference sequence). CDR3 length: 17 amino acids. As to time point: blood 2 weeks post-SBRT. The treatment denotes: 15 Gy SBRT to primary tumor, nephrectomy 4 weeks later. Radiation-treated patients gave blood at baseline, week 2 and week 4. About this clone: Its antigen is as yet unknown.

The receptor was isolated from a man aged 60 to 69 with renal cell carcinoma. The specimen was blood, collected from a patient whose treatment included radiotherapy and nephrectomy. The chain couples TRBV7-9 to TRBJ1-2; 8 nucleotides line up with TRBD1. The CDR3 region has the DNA TGTGCCAGCAGCCCCGGAGGGCAGGGGGCGCATTCCTATGGCTACACCTTC. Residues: CASSPGGQGAHSYGYTF.